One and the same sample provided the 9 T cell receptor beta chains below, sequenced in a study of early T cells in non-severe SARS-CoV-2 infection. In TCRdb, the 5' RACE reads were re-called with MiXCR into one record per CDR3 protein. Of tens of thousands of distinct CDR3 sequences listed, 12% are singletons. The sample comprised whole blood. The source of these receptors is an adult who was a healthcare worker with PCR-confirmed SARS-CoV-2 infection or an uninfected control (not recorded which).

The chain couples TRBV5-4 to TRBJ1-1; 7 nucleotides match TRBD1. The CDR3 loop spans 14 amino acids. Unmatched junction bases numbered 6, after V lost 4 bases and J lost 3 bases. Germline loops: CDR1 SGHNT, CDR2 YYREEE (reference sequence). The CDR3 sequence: CASSKGQADTEAFF. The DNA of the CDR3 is TGTGCCAGCAGCAAAGGACAGGCTGACACTGAAGCTTTCTTT.

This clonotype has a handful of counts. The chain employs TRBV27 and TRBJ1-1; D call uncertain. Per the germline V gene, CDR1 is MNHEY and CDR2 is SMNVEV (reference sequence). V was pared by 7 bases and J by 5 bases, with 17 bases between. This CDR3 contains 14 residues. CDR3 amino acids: CASIGYAGRTEAFF. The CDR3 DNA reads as TGTGCCAGCATCGGGTATGCCGGGCGAACTGAAGCTTTCTTT.

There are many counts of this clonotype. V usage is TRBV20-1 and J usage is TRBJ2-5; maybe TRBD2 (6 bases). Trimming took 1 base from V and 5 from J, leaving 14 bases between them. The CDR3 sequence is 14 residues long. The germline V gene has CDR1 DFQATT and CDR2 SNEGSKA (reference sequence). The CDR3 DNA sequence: TGCAGTGCTAGAGTGGCGGGAAGACGGGAGACCCAGTACTTC. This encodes CSARVAGRRETQYF.

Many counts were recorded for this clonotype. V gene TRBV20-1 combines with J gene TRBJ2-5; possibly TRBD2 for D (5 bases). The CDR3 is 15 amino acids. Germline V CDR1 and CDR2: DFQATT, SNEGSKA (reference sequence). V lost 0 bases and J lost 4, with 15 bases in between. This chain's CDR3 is CSARDLLQSGETQYF. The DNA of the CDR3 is TGCAGTGCTAGAGATCTTTTGCAAAGCGGAGAGACCCAGTACTTC.

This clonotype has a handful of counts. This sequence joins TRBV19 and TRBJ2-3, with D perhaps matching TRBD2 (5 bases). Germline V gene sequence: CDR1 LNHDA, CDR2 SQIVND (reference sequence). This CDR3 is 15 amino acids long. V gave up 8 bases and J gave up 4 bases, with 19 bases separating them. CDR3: CASGLGTGLADTQYF. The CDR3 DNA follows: TGTGCCAGTGGACTGGGAACGGGGTTGGCAGATACGCAGTATTTT.

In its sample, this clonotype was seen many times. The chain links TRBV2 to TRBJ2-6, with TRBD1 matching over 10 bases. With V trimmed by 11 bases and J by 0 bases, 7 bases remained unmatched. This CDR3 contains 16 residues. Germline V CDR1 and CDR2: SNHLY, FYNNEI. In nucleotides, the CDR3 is TGTGCCCGAGAGGACAGGGGGGCCTCTGGGGCCAACGTCCTGACTTTC. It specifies CAREDRGASGANVLTF. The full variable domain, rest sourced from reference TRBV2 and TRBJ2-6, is EPEVTQTPSHQVTQMGQEVILRCVPISNHLYFYWYRQILGQKVEFLVSFYNNEISEKSEIFDDQFSVERPDGSNFTLKIRSTKLEDSAMYFCAREDRGASGANVLTFGAGSRLTVL.

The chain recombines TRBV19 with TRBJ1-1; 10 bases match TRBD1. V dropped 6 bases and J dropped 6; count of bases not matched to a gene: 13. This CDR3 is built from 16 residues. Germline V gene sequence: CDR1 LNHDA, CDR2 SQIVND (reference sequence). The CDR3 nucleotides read TGTGCCAGTAGCCTGAGACAGGGGGCGCAAGCTTCTGAAGCTTTCTTT. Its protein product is CASSLRQGAQASEAFF.

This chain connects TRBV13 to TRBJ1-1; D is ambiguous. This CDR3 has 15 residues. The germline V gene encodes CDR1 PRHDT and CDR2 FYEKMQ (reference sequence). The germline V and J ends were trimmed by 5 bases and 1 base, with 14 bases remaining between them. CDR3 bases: TGTGCCAGCAGCCAACAGATTACGGGGAACACTGAAGCTTTCTTT. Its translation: CASSQQITGNTEAFF.

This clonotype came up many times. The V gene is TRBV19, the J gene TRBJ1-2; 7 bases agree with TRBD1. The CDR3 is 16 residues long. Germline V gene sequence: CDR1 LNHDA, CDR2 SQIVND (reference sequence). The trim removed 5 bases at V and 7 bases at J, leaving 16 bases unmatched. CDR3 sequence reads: CASSPDRPGSPAGYTF. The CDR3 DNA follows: TGTGCCAGTAGTCCGGACAGGCCGGGGAGCCCGGCTGGCTACACCTTC. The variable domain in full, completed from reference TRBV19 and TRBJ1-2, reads DGGITQSPKYLFRKEGQNVTLSCEQNLNHDAMYWYRQDPGQGLRLIYYSQIVNDFQKGDIAEGYSVSREKKESFPLTVTSAQKNPTAFYLCASSPDRPGSPAGYTFGSGTRLTVV.